Each of the 15 T cell receptor beta chains below was sequenced from the same sample in a study of T cell responses to AZD1222 COVID-19 vaccine. The assay was immunoSEQ multiplex PCR, and TCRdb's table has in-frame clones only and misses some. The sample contains approximately 150,000 clones, 90% of which appear only once. The material was peripheral blood, obtained on day 0 of AZD1222 vaccination. Receptors originate from an adult in good health.

This sequence joins TRBV3-1 (or the pseudogene TRBV3-2) and TRBJ2-7, with D hard to call. The germline CDR1 and CDR2 sequences are LGHDT and YNNKEL (reference sequence). Between the trimmed V and J ends, which lost 4 bases and 6 bases, there was a span of 13 bases. This CDR3 is 13 amino acids long. The CDR3 DNA reads as TGTGCCAGCAGCCTTTCGGCCTCGCCCGAGCAGTACTTC. Its translation: CASSLSASPEQYF.

This chain links TRBV5-5 with TRBJ2-7; D uncertain. V was shortened by 0 bases and J by 3 bases, with 7 bases between the two germline ends. This CDR3 contains 13 residues. Germline loops: CDR1 SGHKS, CDR2 YYEKEE (reference sequence). The CDR3 DNA reads TGTGCCAGCAGCTTGGACTGGAACTACGAGCAGTACTTC. Translating it yields CASSLDWNYEQYF.

The rearrangement joins TRBV20-1 to TRBJ1-2; TRBD1 is a possible D gene (6 bases). This CDR3 has 15 residues. Germline CDR1 and CDR2: DFQATT and SNEGSKA (reference sequence). V was cut by 3 bases and J by 7 bases, with 21 bases left in between. CDR3 in DNA: TGCAGTGCTAGTAGGACCCAGGGGCTAATGGCTGGCTACACCTTC. Translated, it gives CSASRTQGLMAGYTF.

This chain links TRBV10-3 with TRBJ2-3, with TRBD1 as a possible D gene (6 bases). The CDR3 is 14 amino acids. V lost 10 bases and J 3 bases, leaving 17 bases between the germline ends. Per germline, CDR1 ENHRY and CDR2 SYGVKD. CDR3 nucleotides: TGTGCCACACAGGGTGGGGGTTCGACAGATACGCAGTATTTT. Amino acid sequence: CATQGGGSTDTQYF.

This sequence joins TRBV14 and TRBJ2-7; 10 positions match TRBD1. The trim removed 4 bases at V and 2 bases at J, leaving 17 bases unmatched. Germline values: CDR1 SGHDN, CDR2 FVKESK. CDR3 length: 19 amino acids. This chain's CDR3 is CASSPTRRGQGFIAYEQYF. Here the CDR3 DNA reads TGTGCCAGCAGCCCAACCCGCCGGGGACAGGGGTTTATCGCCTACGAGCAGTACTTC.

This clone has only one observation. This chain links TRBV5-1 with TRBJ1-1, with 7 bases matching TRBD1. The germline CDR1 and CDR2 sequences are SGHRS and YFSETQ. V lost 0 bases and J lost 3; bases outside the gene matches: 5. The CDR3 is 15 residues long. The CDR3 DNA follows: TGCGCCAGCAGCTTGGCGAGGACAGGCGACACTGAAGCTTTCTTT. It translates to CASSLARTGDTEAFF. The full variable domain, with the rest looked up from reference TRBV5-1 and TRBJ1-1, is KAGVTQTPRYLIKTRGQQVTLSCSPISGHRSVSWYQQTPGQGLQFLFEYFSETQRNKGNFPGRFSGRQFSNSRSEMNVSTLELGDSALYLCASSLARTGDTEAFFGQGTRLTVV.

CDR3 residues: CSVSAGTMRGEQFF. The DNA of the CDR3 is TGCAGCGTCTCCGCCGGGACCATGCGGGGTGAGCAGTTCTTC. This chain connects TRBV29-1 to TRBJ2-1, with D perhaps matching TRBD2 (6 bases). The germline CDR1 and CDR2 sequences are SQVTM and ANQGSEA. V lost 6 bases and J 9 bases, leaving 21 bases between the germline ends. The CDR3 covers 14 residues.

The genes are TRBV4-3 and TRBJ1-6; D is unclear. This CDR3 spans 14 amino acids. The germline V and J ends were trimmed by 1 base and 7 bases, with 8 bases remaining between them. Germline V gives CDR1 LGHNA, CDR2 YSLEER. In DNA form, the CDR3 reads TGCGCCAGCAGCCAAGCGCCACAAAATTCACCCCTCCACTTT. Amino acids: CASSQAPQNSPLHF.

V is TRBV5-6 and J is TRBJ1-1; 8 bases fit TRBD1. The CDR3 totals 15 residues. V shed 1 base, J shed 0 bases, and the junction held 2 bases outside the gene matches. Germline V gives CDR1 SGHDT, CDR2 YYEEEE. CDR3 sequence: CASSLLDRVNTEAFF. In DNA, the CDR3 is TGTGCCAGCAGCTTGTTGGACAGGGTGAACACTGAAGCTTTCTTT.

The CDR3 bases are TGCGCCAGCAGCCATGCAAAGACAGGGAGGCCACTCCGGGGCACCGGGGAGCTGTTTTTT. Amino acid sequence: CASSHAKTGRPLRGTGELFF. The J gene is TRBJ2-2, the V gene TRBV4-3; D possibly corresponds to TRBD1 (7 bases). The CDR3 is 20 amino acids. The V gene's germline CDR1 is LGHNA and CDR2 YSLEER. V was pared by 3 bases and J by 4 bases, with 27 bases between.

This clone was detected a few times. The chain has TRBV10-3 and TRBJ2-5; the match to TRBD1 covers 11 bases. The CDR3 runs 16 residues. V shed 6 bases, J shed 0 bases, and the junction held 6 bases outside the gene matches. Per germline, CDR1 ENHRY and CDR2 SYGVKD. CDR3 in amino acids: CAISEGTGGNQETQYF. The CDR3 DNA follows: TGTGCCATCAGCGAGGGGACAGGGGGTAACCAAGAGACCCAGTACTTC.

CDR3 in amino acids: CATSGQETQYF. The CDR3 DNA reads TGTGCTACCTCGGGACAAGAGACCCAGTACTTC. This chain joins TRBV5-4 and TRBJ2-5; the D gene is possibly TRBD2 (5 bases). The CDR3 is 11 residues long. Germline CDR1 SGHNT, CDR2 YYREEE (reference sequence).

The V gene is TRBV7-3, the J gene TRBJ2-1; D gene unclear. The CDR3 has 15 amino acids. CDR1 is SGHTA, CDR2 FQGTGA, per germline. Trimming pared 1 base from V and 3 bases from J, leaving 10 bases between. In nucleotides, the CDR3 is TGTGCCAGCAGCTTAATTTCTGTCGACTACAATGAGCAGTTCTTC. It specifies CASSLISVDYNEQFF.

This chain connects TRBV19 to TRBJ1-2; no clear D gene. V was pared by 4 bases and J by 5 bases, with 23 bases between. The CDR3 contains 17 residues. CDR1 is LNHDA and CDR2 is SQIVND in the germline V gene (reference sequence). The CDR3 region is CASSTWETPKSVYGYTF. The CDR3 DNA follows: TGTGCCAGTAGTACCTGGGAGACTCCCAAGTCGGTTTATGGCTACACCTTC.

The chain joins TRBV30 to TRBJ1-6; TRBD1 might be the D (6 bases). The CDR3 is made up of 13 amino acids. The germline CDR1 and CDR2 sequences are GTSNPN and SVGIG (reference sequence). Between the trimmed V and J ends, which lost 0 bases and 9 bases, there was a span of 9 bases. The CDR3 bases are TGTGCCTGGAGTGTACAGGGATCTTCACCCCTCCACTTT. This gives the protein CAWSVQGSSPLHF.